Following are 4 T cell receptor beta chains from one sample sequenced in a study of T cell changes during pregnancy in multiple sclerosis. Clones were sequenced by immunoSEQ multiplex PCR, and TCRdb holds only the in-frame ones, with some missing. The sample yields under 45,000 clones, around 93% seen once. This specimen was CD4+ T cells from peripheral blood mononuclear cells, taken in the third trimester of pregnancy. The receptor set was obtained from a female donor with multiple sclerosis, enrolled in a pregnancy study.

The chain recombines TRBV5-1 with TRBJ2-5, with 7 bases matching TRBD2. Germline CDR1 and CDR2: SGHRS and YFSETQ. The CDR3 spans 15 residues. The J segment lost 0 bases and the V segment lost 4 bases, leaving 6 bases of the junction unmatched. The CDR3 region has the DNA TGCGCCAGCAGCCCCTCGGCGGGGGACCAAGAGACCCAGTACTTC. Translation gives CASSPSAGDQETQYF.

The V call is TRBV7-8, the J call TRBJ1-4; D unclear. There are 14 residues in the CDR3. Germline CDR1 reads SGHVS; CDR2 reads FQNEAQ. Trimming left V 6 bases short and J 2 bases short, with 10 bases between. CDR3 in amino acids: CASRRGSTNEKLFF. Here the CDR3 DNA reads TGTGCCAGCAGGCGAGGCTCTACTAATGAAAAACTGTTTTTT.

This clone was found a few times. The V call is TRBV5-1, the J call TRBJ2-2; D might be TRBD1 (6 bases). The germline V gene has CDR1 SGHRS and CDR2 YFSETQ. V was pared by 4 bases and J by 7 bases, with 14 bases between. CDR3 size: 14 residues. The CDR3 region is CASSLRQDGGELFF. For the CDR3, the DNA is TGCGCCAGCAGCCTGAGACAGGACGGCGGGGAGCTGTTTTTT.

This clone was seen only a few times. V gene TRBV30 combines with J gene TRBJ2-7, with a tentative D call TRBD2 (7 bases). Deletions cut 5 bases from V and 4 bases from J, with 18 bases between. The CDR3 has 14 residues. The germline gives CDR1 GTSNPN, CDR2 SVGIG (reference sequence). The CDR3 protein is CAWRGDTIWYEQYF. CDR3 DNA: TGTGCCTGGCGGGGGGACACCATATGGTACGAGCAGTACTTC.